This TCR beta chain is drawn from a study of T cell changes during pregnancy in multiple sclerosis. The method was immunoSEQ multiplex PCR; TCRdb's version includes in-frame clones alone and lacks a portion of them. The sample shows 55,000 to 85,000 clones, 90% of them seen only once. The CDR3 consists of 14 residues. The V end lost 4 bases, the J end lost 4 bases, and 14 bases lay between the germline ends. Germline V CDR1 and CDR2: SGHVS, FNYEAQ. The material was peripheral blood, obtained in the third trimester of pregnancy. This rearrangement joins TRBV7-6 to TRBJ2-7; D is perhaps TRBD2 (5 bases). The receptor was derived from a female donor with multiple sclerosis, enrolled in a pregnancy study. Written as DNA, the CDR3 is TGTGCCAGCAGCTGGGAGCGATCACCTTACGAGCAGTACTTC. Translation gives CASSWERSPYEQYF.